These T cell receptor beta chains were read from a single sample in a study of shared clonotypes between healthy human individuals. Sequenced by immunoSEQ multiplex PCR; TCRdb stores in-frame clones only, minus some. This table has 760,000 or so clones, about 96% appearing once. Sequencing was carried out using naive CD8+ T cells sorted from blood. The receptors were sampled from a man in his thirties or forties in good health. Both conserved end residues are part of each CDR3. The D gene is left open where the match is weak. Size values are once, few and many counts, or a class for expanded clones, and some rows have none.

>TRBJ1-1|.|.|TRBV6-5
CASSYRLGGTEAFF
TGTGCCAGCAGTTACCGTTTGGGGGGGACTGAAGCTTTCTTT
>TRBJ2-7|.|.|TRBV28
CASSARSYEQYF
TGTGCCAGCAGTGCCCGCTCCTACGAGCAGTACTTC
>TRBJ2-1|TRBD2|.|TRBV5-5
CASSVTSGVFYNEQFF
TGTGCCAGCAGCGTGACTAGCGGGGTATTCTACAATGAGCAGTTCTTC
>TRBJ2-7|TRBD2|.|TRBV29-1
CSVDLNSGRGSRQYF
TGCAGCGTTGACCTTAATAGCGGGAGAGGTAGTCGACAGTACTTC
>TRBJ1-2|TRBD1|.|TRBV11-2
CASSLENRGINYGYTF
TGTGCCAGCAGCTTAGAAAACAGGGGGATTAACTATGGCTACACCTTC
>TRBJ2-1|.|.|TRBV28
CASSLTLGNEQFF
TGTGCCAGCAGTTTAACCCTTGGCAATGAGCAGTTCTTC
>TRBJ2-7|.|.|TRBV6-5
CASSLQGDFYEQYF
TGTGCCAGCAGTCTCCAGGGGGACTTCTACGAGCAGTACTTC
>TRBJ2-7|.|.|TRBV5-1
CASSGRNYEQYF
TGCGCCAGCAGCGGACGAAATTACGAGCAGTACTTC
>TRBJ1-1|.|.|TRBV7-9
CASSLLSDVETFF
TGTGCCAGCAGCTTACTCTCGGACGTGGAGACTTTCTTT
>TRBJ2-7|.|.|TRBV28
CASSVNYEQYF
TGTGCCAGCAGTGTTAACTACGAGCAGTACTTC
>TRBJ1-5|.|once|TRBV11-2
CASSLRPTREGNQPQHF
TGTGCCAGCAGCTTACGCCCAACCAGGGAAGGAAATCAGCCCCAGCATTTT
>TRBJ2-7|.|once|TRBV29-1
CSVEGQGYEQYF
TGCAGCGTTGAAGGTCAGGGGTACGAGCAGTACTTC
>TRBJ2-1|.|.|TRBV29-1
CSVEPNNEQFF
TGCAGCGTTGAACCGAACAATGAGCAGTTCTTC
>TRBJ2-7|.|.|TRBV5-5
CASSIRTEGYEQYF
TGTGCCAGCAGCATAAGGACAGAGGGGTACGAGCAGTACTTC
>TRBJ1-5|TRBD1|.|TRBV19
CASVGPGQGNQPQHF
TGTGCCAGTGTAGGGCCGGGACAGGGGAATCAGCCCCAGCATTTT
>TRBJ2-7|.|.|TRBV7-9
CASSLENTNEQYF
TGTGCCAGCAGCTTAGAAAACACGAACGAGCAGTACTTC
>TRBJ2-7|.|.|TRBV2
CASRGGQQRSYEQYF
TGTGCCAGCAGGGGCGGACAGCAACGATCCTACGAGCAGTACTTC
>TRBJ2-7|.|.|TRBV5-1
CASSFFSRGSVIHEQYF
TGCGCCAGCAGCTTCTTTTCTAGAGGGTCCGTGATCCACGAGCAGTACTTC
>TRBJ1-1|.|.|TRBV19
CASSMITDSLMNTEAFF
TGTGCCAGTAGTATGATCACTGACAGTCTCATGAACACTGAAGCTTTCTTT
>TRBJ1-1|TRBD1|.|TRBV28
CASSFGTGTEAFF
TGTGCCAGCAGTTTTGGGACAGGCACTGAAGCTTTCTTT
>TRBJ1-5|.|once|TRBV27
CASSQWEGPNQPQHF
TGTGCCAGCAGCCAATGGGAGGGGCCTAATCAGCCCCAGCATTTT
>TRBJ2-7|TRBD2|once|TRBV4-1
CASSQDGGSGRVGYEQYF
TGCGCCAGCAGCCAAGATGGGGGTAGCGGGAGGGTAGGCTACGAGCAGTACTTC
>TRBJ1-5|.|few|TRBV27
CASSFGGSNQPQHF
TGTGCCAGCAGTTTCGGGGGTAGCAATCAGCCCCAGCATTTT
>TRBJ1-4|.|.|TRBV28
CASSFSANEEKLFF
TGTGCCAGCAGTTTCTCGGCTAATGAGGAAAAACTGTTTTTT
>TRBJ2-1|.|.|TRBV9
CASSHPGEQFF
TGTGCCAGCAGCCACCCGGGTGAGCAGTTCTTC
>TRBJ2-1|.|.|TRBV4-1
CASSQESSDYNEQFF
TGCGCCAGCAGCCAAGAGTCTAGCGATTACAATGAGCAGTTCTTC
>TRBJ1-2|TRBD1|.|TRBV4-1
CASSPTTGTDGYTF
TGCGCCAGCAGCCCCACGACAGGGACCGACGGCTACACCTTC
>TRBJ2-1|.|.|TRBV25-1
CASSDDGGPYNEQFF
TGTGCCAGCAGTGACGATGGGGGACCTTACAATGAGCAGTTCTTC
>TRBJ1-2|.|.|TRBV25-1
CASSETGGTRHYGYTF
TGTGCCAGCAGTGAAACGGGCGGCACCCGGCACTATGGCTACACCTTC
>TRBJ2-3|TRBD1|.|TRBV7-2
CASSLLKGATTDTQYF
TGTGCCAGCAGCTTATTAAAGGGGGCCACCACAGATACGCAGTATTTT
>TRBJ2-3|.|.|TRBV15
CATSRGDGITDTQYF
TGTGCCACCAGCAGAGGGGACGGAATCACAGATACGCAGTATTTT
>TRBJ2-3|.|.|TRBV29-1
CSVARAGLTDTQYF
TGCAGCGTTGCGAGGGCGGGGTTAACAGATACGCAGTATTTT
>TRBJ2-1|TRBD1|.|TRBV30
CAWCLLGQGADEQFF
TGTGCCTGGTGCCTCCTTGGACAGGGGGCGGATGAGCAGTTCTTC
>TRBJ2-7|TRBD1|.|TRBV7-8
CASSSRDRVTNYEQYF
TGTGCCAGCAGCTCCCGGGACAGGGTAACGAACTACGAGCAGTACTTC
>TRBJ1-4|.|.|TRBV11-2
CASSGGGRREKLFF
TGTGCCAGCAGCGGAGGGGGGCGGCGGGAAAAACTGTTTTTT
>TRBJ2-7|.|.|TRBV6-1
CASRAYRLYYEQYF
TGTGCCAGCAGGGCTTACAGACTGTACTACGAGCAGTACTTC
>TRBJ2-1|TRBD2|once|TRBV28
CASSLIGLAGGSYNEQFF
TGTGCCAGCAGTTTAATCGGACTAGCGGGAGGGTCCTACAATGAGCAGTTCTTC
>TRBJ2-1|TRBD1|.|TRBV7-6
CASEPGQGRGEQFF
TGTGCCAGTGAACCGGGACAGGGAAGGGGTGAGCAGTTCTTC
>TRBJ2-7|.|.|TRBV6-6
CASGNWEPADYEQYF
TGTGCCAGCGGTAATTGGGAACCCGCGGACTACGAGCAGTACTTC
>TRBJ2-7|.|.|TRBV7-2
CASSDPDRRVYEQYF
TGTGCCAGCAGCGACCCTGACAGGAGAGTATACGAGCAGTACTTC
>TRBJ2-1|.|.|TRBV11-2
CASSLESFSVVEFF
TGTGCCAGCAGCTTAGAGTCCTTTAGCGTGGTCGAGTTCTTC
>TRBJ2-7|.|once|TRBV5-6
CASSGGTEDYEQYF
TGTGCCAGCAGCGGGGGGACAGAAGACTACGAGCAGTACTTC
>TRBJ1-1|TRBD1|.|TRBV30
CAWSVRRRDRGNTEAFF
TGTGCCTGGAGTGTACGCCGTAGGGACAGGGGAAACACTGAAGCTTTCTTT
>TRBJ2-7|.|.|TRBV7-2
CASSFHGSRWYEQYF
TGTGCCAGCAGCTTTCATGGGAGTCGGTGGTACGAGCAGTACTTC
>TRBJ2-7|TRBD1|.|TRBV6-6
CASSYSRTGKYEQYF
TGTGCCAGCAGTTACTCGAGGACAGGGAAATACGAGCAGTACTTC
>TRBJ2-3|TRBD2|.|TRBV29-1
CSAVDPGLSSTDTQYF
TGCAGCGCCGTGGACCCGGGACTATCGAGCACAGATACGCAGTATTTT
>TRBJ2-7|.|.|TRBV19
CASSISRDYEQYF
TGTGCCAGTAGTATCTCCCGGGATTACGAGCAGTACTTC
>TRBJ2-7|TRBD2|.|TRBV7-2
CASSPAERGRSYEQYF
TGTGCCAGCAGCCCTGCGGAGCGGGGCCGCTCCTACGAGCAGTACTTC
>TRBJ2-3|TRBD2|.|TRBV29-1
CSVSFSGLAGTDTQYF
TGCAGCGTTTCATTTTCGGGACTAGCGGGCACAGATACGCAGTATTTT
>TRBJ1-5|.|.|TRBV7-2
CASSPGAIGSQPQHF
TGTGCCAGCAGCCCTGGCGCGATTGGGAGTCAGCCCCAGCATTTT
>TRBJ1-4|.|.|TRBV7-6
CASSLDGSNEKLFF
TGTGCCAGCAGCTTAGATGGCTCTAATGAAAAACTGTTTTTT
>TRBJ2-7|.|.|TRBV27
CASSKPDRLPGGEQYF
TGTGCCAGCAGTAAACCCGACAGGCTCCCGGGGGGCGAGCAGTACTTC
>TRBJ2-5|.|.|TRBV11-2
CASSPPGGQETQYF
TGTGCCAGCAGCCCCCCCGGGGGCCAAGAGACCCAGTACTTC
>TRBJ2-7|.|once|TRBV18
CASSPPQGAYEQYF
TGTGCCAGCTCACCACCCCAGGGAGCCTACGAGCAGTACTTC
>TRBJ2-7|TRBD1|.|TRBV7-6
CASSYRDSAYEQYF
TGTGCCAGCAGCTACCGGGACAGTGCCTACGAGCAGTACTTC
>TRBJ2-7|.|.|TRBV11-2
CASSFGTSSYEQYF
TGTGCCAGCAGCTTCGGCACGAGCTCCTACGAGCAGTACTTC
>TRBJ2-7|TRBD2|once|TRBV9
CASSGSGTSVPYEQYF
TGTGCCAGCAGCGGATCCGGGACTAGCGTTCCCTACGAGCAGTACTTC